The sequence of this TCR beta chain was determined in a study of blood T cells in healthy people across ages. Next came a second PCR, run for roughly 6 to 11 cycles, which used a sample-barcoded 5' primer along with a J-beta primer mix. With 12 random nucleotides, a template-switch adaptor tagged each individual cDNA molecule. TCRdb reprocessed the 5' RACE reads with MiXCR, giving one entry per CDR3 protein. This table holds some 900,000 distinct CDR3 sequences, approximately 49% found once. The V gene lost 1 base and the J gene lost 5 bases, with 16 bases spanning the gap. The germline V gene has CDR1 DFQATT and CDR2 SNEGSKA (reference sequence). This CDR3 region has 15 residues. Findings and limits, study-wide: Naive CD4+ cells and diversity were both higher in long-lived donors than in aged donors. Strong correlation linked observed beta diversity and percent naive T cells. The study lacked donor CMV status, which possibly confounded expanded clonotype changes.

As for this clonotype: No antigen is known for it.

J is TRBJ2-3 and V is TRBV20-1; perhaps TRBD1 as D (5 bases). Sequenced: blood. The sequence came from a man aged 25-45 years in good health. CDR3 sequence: CSARAPRLTVDTQYF. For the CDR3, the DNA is TGCAGTGCTAGAGCCCCCCGTTTGACAGTAGATACGCAGTATTTT.